Below are 25 T cell receptor beta chains sequenced from a single sample in a study of CD4 T cells in relation to SARS-CoV-2 and coronaviruses. Sequencing used immunoSEQ multiplex PCR; TCRdb keeps in-frame clones, though not all of them. The sample carries some 40,000 clones, around 77% recorded once. These receptors are not linked to any known antigen. Material: memory CD4+ T cells from PBMCs, cultured in vitro. These receptor sequences come from an adult with COVID-19.

The gene calls are TRBV28 and TRBJ2-3; the match to TRBD2 covers 12 bases. V shed 6 bases and J 1 base; nucleotides not matched to a gene: 8. CDR1 and CDR2 (germline): MDHEN, SYDVKM. CDR3 length: 17 amino acids. This CDR3 is CASRSPSGRAGTDTQYF. Here the CDR3 DNA reads TGTGCCAGCAGATCTCCTAGCGGGAGGGCCGGCACAGATACGCAGTATTTT.

Only a few counts were recorded for this clone. This chain joins TRBV10-3 and TRBJ1-1; weak D call: TRBD1 (6 bases). V dropped 6 bases and J dropped 3 bases, with 17 bases sitting between them. Germline V gives CDR1 ENHRY, CDR2 SYGVKD. The CDR3 has 15 amino acids. CDR3 bases: TGTGCCATCAGAGAGGGGGGAGCAGTTTACACTGAAGCTTTCTTT. This gives the protein CAIREGGAVYTEAFF.

The rearrangement links TRBV11-2 to TRBJ2-7; maybe TRBD2 (6 bases). The CDR3 contains 18 residues. Looked up from germline, CDR1 is SGHAT and CDR2 is FQNNGV. The V end was cut by 2 bases, the J end by 3 bases, with 23 bases between. The DNA for the CDR3 is TGTGCCAGCAGCTTACCAAAGCACCCGGGACTGACAATCTACGAGCAGTACTTC. Encoded protein: CASSLPKHPGLTIYEQYF.

The rearrangement links TRBV10-3 to TRBJ1-2; TRBD1 matches at 7 bases. The CDR3 extends over 11 amino acids. Per the germline V gene, CDR1 is ENHRY and CDR2 is SYGVKD. J gave up 6 bases and V 7 bases, and 2 bases lay outside the gene matches. The CDR3 spells CAINRGDGYTF. The CDR3 coding sequence is TGTGCCATCAACAGGGGAGATGGCTACACCTTC.

V gene TRBV6-2 or TRBV6-3 combines with J gene TRBJ2-7, with 7 bases identical to TRBD1. V gave up 2 bases and J gave up 5 bases; unmatched junction bases: 3. Germline V gene sequence: CDR1 MNHEY, CDR2 SVGEGT. The CDR3 covers 13 residues. Written as DNA, the CDR3 is TGTGCCAGCAGTTACAGGGGGCAAAACGAGCAGTACTTC. This gives the protein CASSYRGQNEQYF.

CDR3 nucleotide sequence: TGTGCTAGTGGTTTGGTAAATCCGCTAGCGGGAAGATACGAGCAGTACTTC. Protein sequence: CASGLVNPLAGRYEQYF. The V call is TRBV12-5, the J call TRBJ2-7; 9 bases are a match to TRBD2. The CDR3 runs 17 residues. CDR1 LGHNT and CDR2 FRNRAP come from the germline V gene. Trimming at V came to 0 bases and at J to 4 bases, leaving 10 bases not matched to a gene.

V gene TRBV5-1 combines with J gene TRBJ2-3; D might be TRBD1 (5 bases). CDR1 SGHRS and CDR2 YFSETQ come from the germline V gene. V was trimmed by 5 bases and J by 2 bases, leaving 12 bases between them. The CDR3 runs to 14 residues. The CDR3 nucleotides are TGCGCCAGCAGGTCGGACATAGACACAGATACGCAGTATTTT. Its protein product is CASRSDIDTDTQYF.

The chain carries TRBV29-1 and TRBJ2-3; TRBD1 matches at 7 bases. Germline V CDR1 and CDR2: SQVTM, ANQGSEA. CDR3 length: 13 residues. The ends lost 8 bases at V and 7 bases at J; junction bases unmatched: 12. The CDR3: CSTEGATENTQYF. The CDR3 nucleotides read TGCAGCACTGAGGGGGCTACTGAGAATACGCAGTATTTT.

The rearrangement uses TRBV6-2 or TRBV6-3 and TRBJ2-7; 10 nucleotides agree with TRBD1. CDR3 length: 19 amino acids. The V segment lost 5 bases and the J segment 3 bases; nucleotides outside the gene matches: 19. CDR1 is MNHEY and CDR2 is SVGEGT in the germline V gene. CDR3 sequence reads: CASSVARDRGRPPYYEQYF. The DNA for the CDR3 is TGTGCCAGCAGTGTAGCCCGGGACAGGGGACGACCTCCCTACTACGAGCAGTACTTC.

J is TRBJ2-5 and V is TRBV6-5; D is perhaps TRBD2 (5 bases). Germline V gene sequence: CDR1 MNHEY, CDR2 SVGAGI. CDR3 length: 15 residues. Trimming left V 0 bases short and J 1 base short, with 9 bases between. The chain's CDR3 is CASSYSRVAQETQYF. CDR3 DNA: TGTGCCAGCAGTTACTCGAGGGTTGCCCAAGAGACCCAGTACTTC.

This clone has just a few counts. This chain connects TRBV9 to TRBJ2-1, with D hard to call. From germline, CDR1 is SGDLS and CDR2 YYNGEE. The CDR3 has 14 residues. Between the trimmed V and J ends, which lost 3 bases and 7 bases, there was a span of 14 bases. The CDR3 reads CASSAGTWGNEQFF. CDR3 sequence (DNA): TGTGCCAGCAGCGCCGGAACCTGGGGTAATGAGCAGTTCTTC. Drawing the rest from reference TRBV9 and TRBJ2-1, the complete variable domain is DSGVTQTPKHLITATGQRVTLRCSPRSGDLSVYWYQQSLDQGLQFLIQYYNGEERAKGNILERFSAQQFPDLHSELNLSSLELGDSALYFCASSAGTWGNEQFFGPGTRLTVL.

The V call is TRBV18, the J call TRBJ2-3, with 8 bases that match TRBD1. V lost 1 base and J lost 6; bases outside the gene matches: 3. Germline V gene sequence: CDR1 KGHSH, CDR2 LQKENI. The CDR3 loop spans 14 amino acids. In nucleotides, the CDR3 is TGTGCCAGCTCACCACTACAGGGGGTGGATACGCAGTATTTT. Residues: CASSPLQGVDTQYF.

This clone showed up just once. The gene calls are TRBV24-1 and TRBJ2-1, with TRBD1 identical over 7 bases. The CDR3 sequence is 15 residues long. Trimming at V came to 0 bases and at J to 6 bases, leaving 4 bases not matched to a gene. Germline CDR1 KGHDR, CDR2 SFDVKD. CDR3 loop: CATSDLSYRGNEQFF. The CDR3 DNA reads as TGTGCCACCAGTGATTTGAGCTACAGGGGCAATGAGCAGTTCTTC.

This clone turned up a few times. CDR3 coding DNA: TGTGCCAGCAGCTTCGACAGGGAGGGCGAGCAGTACTTC. This gives the protein CASSFDREGEQYF. This chain joins TRBV13 and TRBJ2-7; either TRBD1 or TRBD2 may fit D (7 bases each). CDR1 PRHDT and CDR2 FYEKMQ come from the germline V gene (reference sequence). The CDR3 has 13 amino acids. V dropped 3 bases and J dropped 6 bases, with 12 bases sitting between them.

V gene TRBV5-1 combines with J gene TRBJ2-7, with D unclear. The CDR3 runs 11 residues. V was trimmed by 7 bases and J by 2 bases, leaving 7 bases between them. Germline CDR1 is SGHRS and CDR2 is YFSETQ. The CDR3, as DNA: TGCGCCAGCCCTAAAACCTACGAGCAGTACTTC. It translates to CASPKTYEQYF.

The V gene is TRBV2, the J gene TRBJ1-2; D is unclear. The V end lost 8 bases, the J end lost 8 bases, and 12 bases lay between the germline ends. There are 11 residues in the CDR3. CDR1 and CDR2 (germline): SNHLY, FYNNEI. The CDR3: CASHVSRGYTF. The DNA for the CDR3 is TGTGCCAGCCACGTATCACGCGGCTACACCTTC.

This clone came up once. This chain connects TRBV29-1 to TRBJ2-7; 13 bases agree with TRBD2. Germline V gives CDR1 SQVTM, CDR2 ANQGSEA. V lost 6 bases, J lost 4 bases, and 6 bases stayed unmatched. The CDR3 has 14 amino acids. The CDR3 spells CSVATSGRVYEQYF. In nucleotides, the CDR3 is TGCAGCGTGGCCACTAGCGGGAGGGTGTACGAGCAGTACTTC.

The rearrangement uses TRBV27 and TRBJ2-7; 10 bases align to TRBD2. The CDR3 runs to 14 residues. In germline, CDR1 is MNHEY, CDR2 SMNVEV (reference sequence). Trimming removed 5 bases from V and 4 bases from J; junction bases left unmatched: 5. The CDR3 is CASSLLAGAYEQYF. CDR3 sequence (DNA): TGTGCCAGCAGTCTTCTAGCGGGAGCATACGAGCAGTACTTC.

The rearrangement uses TRBV6-5 and TRBJ1-2; D is ambiguous. Deletions cut 7 bases from V and 5 bases from J, with 17 bases between. The germline V gene has CDR1 MNHEY and CDR2 SVGAGI. This CDR3 has 14 residues. CDR3 in amino acids: CASTPSTQAYGYTF. The CDR3 DNA follows: TGTGCCAGCACCCCCTCCACACAAGCTTATGGCTACACCTTC.

A remark on this clone: A read error may account for a junction end that differs from germline. The chain carries TRBV18 and TRBJ2-7; perhaps D is TRBD1 or TRBD2 (5 bases each). The CDR3 runs to 12 residues. Germline V gene sequence: CDR1 KGHSH, CDR2 LQKENI. CDR3 residues: CASSPRGDEQYF. CDR3 in DNA: TGTGCCAGTTCACCACGAGGGGACGAGCAGTACTTC.

This chain uses TRBV2 with TRBJ2-7; no reliable D call. Germline assignment: CDR1 SNHLY and CDR2 FYNNEI. The CDR3 has 12 residues. V dropped 6 bases and J dropped 2 bases, with 8 bases sitting between them. Here the CDR3 DNA reads TGTGCCAGCAGAACGGGCCCCTACGAGCAGTACTTC. This translates into CASRTGPYEQYF.

This chain connects TRBV5-1 to TRBJ2-3; D perhaps matches TRBD1 (7 bases). In germline, CDR1 is SGHRS, CDR2 YFSETQ. This CDR3 is built from 16 residues. V was shortened by 0 bases and J by 1 base, with 12 bases between the two germline ends. The CDR3 loop is CASSLDRGGGTDTQYF. The CDR3 coding sequence is TGCGCCAGCAGCTTGGACAGGGGCGGGGGCACAGATACGCAGTATTTT.

The chain couples TRBV9 to TRBJ2-1; D is undetermined. V gave up 0 bases and J gave up 4 bases, with 11 bases separating them. The germline CDR1 and CDR2 sequences are SGDLS and YYNGEE. This CDR3 region has 15 residues. CDR3 bases: TGTGCCAGCAGCGTAGGGTCGGGCGGTTACAATGAGCAGTTCTTC. It is translated as CASSVGSGGYNEQFF.

The chain links TRBV23-1 to TRBJ2-2; TRBD2 aligns across 12 bases. TRBV23-1 carries the ORF label, with uncertain function. The V segment lost 8 bases and the J segment 4 bases; nucleotides outside the gene matches: 11. The CDR3 has 17 residues. CDR3 amino acids: CASLRRGLAGPTGELFF. The CDR3 DNA follows: TGCGCCAGCCTCAGAAGAGGACTAGCGGGACCCACCGGGGAGCTGTTTTTT.

The chain carries TRBV13 and TRBJ2-1, with TRBD1 matching 8 bases. CDR1 and CDR2 from the germline V gene are PRHDT and FYEKMQ (reference sequence). This CDR3 has 15 amino acids. V was clipped by 2 bases and J by 3 bases; unmatched bases: 3. CDR3 DNA: TGTGCCAGCAGCTTACGACAGGGGCTCTACAATGAGCAGTTCTTC. As protein: CASSLRQGLYNEQFF. The full variable domain, in which reference TRBV13 and TRBJ2-1 provide the parts outside the CDR3, is AAGVIQSPRHLIKEKRETATLKCYPIPRHDTVYWYQQGPGQDPQFLISFYEKMQSDKGSIPDRFSAQQFSDYHSELNMSSLELGDSALYFCASSLRQGLYNEQFFGPGTRLTVL.